A single sample gave rise to the 23 T cell receptor beta chains below, sequenced in a study of blood T cell repertoires in COVID-19. The assay was immunoSEQ multiplex PCR, and TCRdb's table has in-frame clones only and misses some. This repertoire shows about 670,000 clones, 70% to 90% found once; its top ten account for under 0.3%. Sequencing input: peripheral blood. The receptors shown here come from a woman aged 18-35 years with acute or convalescent COVID-19.

V and J are TRBV6-5 and TRBJ1-5, with 8 positions matching TRBD1. The V gene end was trimmed by 6 bases and the J gene end by 6 bases; junction bases not matched to a gene: 10. The germline V gene encodes CDR1 MNHEY and CDR2 SVGAGI. CDR3 length: 15 amino acids. CDR3 in amino acids: CASRGQGAVGQPQHF. The CDR3 bases are TGTGCCAGCAGGGGCCAGGGGGCGGTGGGTCAGCCCCAGCATTTT.

CDR3: CASIRDTGELFF. DNA of the CDR3: TGTGCCAGCATTAGAGACACCGGGGAGCTGTTTTTT. The chain is built from TRBV2 and TRBJ2-2; D is undetermined. The V gene lost 7 bases and the J gene lost 3 bases, with 6 bases spanning the gap. This CDR3 region has 12 residues. Per germline, CDR1 SNHLY and CDR2 FYNNEI.

This rearrangement joins TRBV6-2 or TRBV6-3 to TRBJ2-2; D is unresolved. Germline V CDR1 and CDR2: MNHEY, SVGEGT. The V and J ends lost 4 bases and 6 bases respectively, with 21 bases between them. This CDR3 has 17 amino acids. Here the CDR3 reads CASSLGRVVAMAGELFF. Written as DNA, the CDR3 is TGTGCCAGCAGTTTAGGTCGAGTTGTAGCCATGGCCGGGGAGCTGTTTTTT.

The chain carries TRBV3-1 (or the pseudogene TRBV3-2) and TRBJ1-2; D unclear. The CDR3 totals 11 residues. V was cut by 3 bases and J by 5 bases, with 4 bases left in between. Germline CDR1 LGHDT, CDR2 YNNKEL (reference sequence). The DNA for the CDR3 is TGTGCCAGCAGCCACCCGTATGGCTACACCTTC. This translates into CASSHPYGYTF.

V gene TRBV7-3 combines with J gene TRBJ2-5; 9 bases match TRBD1. The CDR3 contains 14 residues. Per the germline V gene, CDR1 is SGHTA and CDR2 is FQGTGA. The ends lost 5 bases at V and 4 bases at J; junction bases unmatched: 5. CDR3 protein: CASSLGDRAETQYF. CDR3 coding DNA: TGTGCCAGCAGCCTAGGGGACAGGGCAGAGACCCAGTACTTC. The full variable domain, completed using reference TRBV7-3 and TRBJ2-5, is GAGVSQTPSNKVTEKGKYVELRCDPISGHTALYWYRQSLGQGPEFLIYFQGTGAADDSGLPNDRFFAVRPEGSVSTLKIQRTERGDSAVYLCASSLGDRAETQYFGPGTRLLVL.

The rearrangement uses TRBV9 and TRBJ1-2; D ambiguous. The V gene lost 0 bases and the J gene lost 0 bases, with 9 bases spanning the gap. Germline loops: CDR1 SGDLS, CDR2 YYNGEE. The CDR3 extends over 15 amino acids. The CDR3 sequence: CASSVELNANYGYTF. CDR3 coding DNA: TGTGCCAGCAGCGTAGAGCTTAATGCTAACTATGGCTACACCTTC.

The chain joins TRBV6-2 or TRBV6-3 to TRBJ2-7; no clear D gene. With 3 bases removed from V and 3 bases from J, the gap between germline ends came to 6 bases. Per germline, CDR1 MNHEY and CDR2 SVGEGT. This CDR3 is 12 amino acids long. The CDR3 sequence is CASSYSYYEQYF. In nucleotides, the CDR3 is TGTGCCAGCAGTTATAGCTACTACGAGCAGTACTTC.

Of note for this clone: Within the sample, other DNA sequences also encode this same CDR3. CDR3 DNA: TGTGCCAGCAGCGAAACGGGGATGAACACTGAAGCTTTCTTT. Its translation is CASSETGMNTEAFF. The V call is TRBV9, the J call TRBJ1-1; D gene unclear. V gave up 3 bases and J gave up 0 bases, with 9 bases separating them. The CDR3 extends over 14 amino acids. Germline V gene data show CDR1 as SGDLS and CDR2 as YYNGEE.

The rearrangement uses TRBV5-1 and TRBJ2-7; 8 nucleotides match TRBD1. With V trimmed by 3 bases and J by 5 bases, 4 bases remained unmatched. CDR3 size: 13 residues. In germline, CDR1 is SGHRS, CDR2 YFSETQ. CDR3 in DNA: TGCGCCAGCAGCTCCCACAGGGGGGACGAGCAGTACTTC. It encodes CASSSHRGDEQYF.

This chain joins TRBV19 and TRBJ1-3, with 10 bases matching TRBD1. The CDR3 spans 19 residues. V lost 6 bases, J lost 0 bases, and 14 bases stayed unmatched. Germline CDR1 and CDR2: LNHDA and SQIVND (reference sequence). The CDR3: CASRGSPTGGLLSGNTIYF. For the CDR3, the DNA is TGTGCCAGTAGAGGCTCTCCGACAGGGGGCCTTCTCTCTGGAAACACCATATATTTT.

The CDR3 nucleotides read TGTGCCAGCAGGACAGGGTTGCAGCCCCAGCATTTT. This codes for CASRTGLQPQHF. The J gene is TRBJ1-5, the V gene TRBV12-3 or TRBV12-4; 7 positions agree with TRBD1. The CDR3 covers 12 residues. Trimming removed 6 bases from V and 7 bases from J; junction bases left unmatched: 3.

The chain joins TRBV10-3 to TRBJ1-2; the D gene is possibly TRBD1 (6 bases). CDR1 and CDR2 from the germline V gene are ENHRY and SYGVKD. The CDR3 is made up of 13 amino acids. Trimming took 8 bases from V and 3 from J, leaving 13 bases between them. CDR3 amino acids: CAIDLGGDYGYTF. In nucleotides, the CDR3 is TGTGCCATCGACCTAGGGGGGGACTATGGCTACACCTTC.

J is TRBJ1-1 and V is TRBV30; possibly TRBD1 for D (5 bases). Trimming stripped 8 bases from V and 11 bases from J, with 21 bases between. Germline CDR1 GTSNPN, CDR2 SVGIG (reference sequence). The length of the CDR3 is 12 residues. Here the CDR3 DNA reads TGTGCCCTGGATCCCGGGGGAAGCAGGGCTTTCTTT. Protein product: CALDPGGSRAFF.

V gene TRBV24-1 combines with J gene TRBJ2-3; tentative D call: TRBD2 (7 bases). There are 15 residues in the CDR3. Trimming cost V 8 bases and J 0 bases, with 14 bases left between them. Germline loops: CDR1 KGHDR, CDR2 SFDVKD. CDR3: CATKPGGQSTDTQYF. CDR3 in DNA: TGTGCCACCAAGCCCGGGGGGCAAAGCACAGATACGCAGTATTTT.

A few counts support this clone. The chain links TRBV18 to TRBJ1-4; 12 bases are a match to TRBD1. Germline V gene sequence: CDR1 KGHSH, CDR2 LQKENI. CDR3 length: 18 amino acids. Unmatched junction bases numbered 10, after V lost 0 bases and J lost 8 bases. CDR3 nucleotides: TGTGCCAGCTCACCACCTGGGACAGGGGGCTCAATCAACGAAAAACTGTTTTTT. It codes for CASSPPGTGGSINEKLFF. Combining the CDR3 with reference TRBV18 and TRBJ1-4 gives the whole variable domain NAGVMQNPRHLVRRRGQEARLRCSPMKGHSHVYWYRQLPEEGLKFMVYLQKENIIDESGMPKERFSAEFPKEGPSILRIQQVVRGDSAAYFCASSPPGTGGSINEKLFFGSGTQLSVL.

CDR3 loop: CASSLVSEGPIQYF. The CDR3 nucleotides are TGTGCCAGCAGCTTAGTTTCGGAGGGTCCGATTCAGTACTTC. This sequence joins TRBV7-2 and TRBJ2-4; the D gene is possibly TRBD2 (6 bases). The V and J ends lost 1 base and 10 bases respectively, with 14 bases between them. Germline V gene lookup returns CDR1 SGHTA and CDR2 FQGNSA. This CDR3 has 14 residues.

The chain combines TRBV5-4 with TRBJ2-6, with D possibly being TRBD1 (5 bases). V lost 0 bases and J 2 bases, leaving 15 bases between the germline ends. Germline-derived CDR1 and CDR2 are SGHNT and YYREEE (reference sequence). The CDR3 is made up of 18 amino acids. CDR3 DNA sequence: TGTGCCAGCAGCTTGGATCTGCAGGGTGGAACTGGGGCCAACGTCCTGACTTTC. Translated: CASSLDLQGGTGANVLTF. The full variable domain, its missing parts supplied by reference TRBV5-4 and TRBJ2-6, is ETGVTQSPTHLIKTRGQQVTLRCSSQSGHNTVSWYQQALGQGPQFIFQYYREEENGRGNFPPRFSGLQFPNYSSELNVNALELDDSALYLCASSLDLQGGTGANVLTFGAGSRLTVL.

The J gene is TRBJ1-1, the V gene TRBV4-2; 8 bases agree with TRBD1. This CDR3 comprises 12 residues. Germline V gene lookup returns CDR1 LGHNA and CDR2 YNFKEQ. V gave up 8 bases and J gave up 5 bases; unmatched junction bases: 4. DNA of the CDR3: TGTGCCAGCCAAGACAGGGGAACTGAAGCTTTCTTT. Translated: CASQDRGTEAFF.

The chain has TRBV20-1 and TRBJ1-2, with a possible D match to TRBD1 (5 bases). V was cut by 6 bases and J by 6 bases, with 11 bases left in between. Germline CDR1 DFQATT, CDR2 SNEGSKA (reference sequence). CDR3 size: 11 residues. The CDR3 nucleotides read TGCAGTGCCCGCAAGGGGAATGGCTACACCTTC. Its protein is CSARKGNGYTF.

V is TRBV4-3 and J is TRBJ2-3; 7 bases agree with TRBD2. Trimming at V came to 0 bases and at J to 4 bases, leaving 13 bases not matched to a gene. CDR3 length equals 18 residues. Germline CDR1 and CDR2: LGHNA and YSLEER. The CDR3 spells CASSQDSGLRTPSDTQYF. The CDR3 region has the DNA TGCGCCAGCAGCCAAGATTCGGGACTACGTACCCCCTCAGATACGCAGTATTTT.

V and J are TRBV27 and TRBJ2-1, with D perhaps TRBD2 (6 bases). The CDR3 covers 17 residues. Germline V gene sequence: CDR1 MNHEY, CDR2 SMNVEV (reference sequence). V was clipped by 5 bases and J by 8 bases, with 25 bases between them. The CDR3 DNA reads as TGTGCCAGCAGTACCCCGGTCAGGAGGGCGGTAGGTGATGAGCAGTTCTTC. Its protein product is CASSTPVRRAVGDEQFF.

The CDR3 reads CASRGQSRVNTEAFF. DNA of the CDR3: TGTGCCAGCAGGGGACAGAGTAGAGTGAACACTGAAGCTTTCTTT. The chain employs TRBV2 and TRBJ1-1; the match to TRBD1 covers 7 bases. Looked up from germline, CDR1 is SNHLY and CDR2 is FYNNEI. V trimming: 6 bases; J trimming: 0 bases; junction bases outside the gene matches: 7. The CDR3 loop spans 15 amino acids.

CDR3 residues: CSVGTTEAFF. The CDR3 nucleotides read TGCAGCGTCGGGACTACCGAAGCTTTCTTT. The gene calls are TRBV29-1 and TRBJ1-1; TRBD1 is a possible D gene (5 bases). Germline V CDR1 and CDR2: SQVTM, ANQGSEA. The V and J ends lost 6 bases and 8 bases respectively, with 10 bases between them. There are 10 residues in the CDR3.